This TCR beta chain was found in a study of OX40 agonist ivuxolimab in advanced cancers. Study as a whole: In this trial design, patients received ivuxolimab intravenously at 0.01 to 10 mg/kg every 2 weeks. Three patients got partial responses; one had hepatocellular carcinoma and two had cutaneous melanoma. The study's findings and limits: Both blood CD4+ and CD8+ T cells showed clonal growth by week 6 at 0.1 to 3.0 mg/kg.

This clone has just a few counts. What it binds is unknown. Repertoires were generated with immunoSEQ multiplex PCR, while TCRdb's copy carries only in-frame clones and drops some. Altogether 80,000 to 100,000 clones are present, roughly 89% being singletons, with the ten largest covering 0.4% to 0.65%. Between the trimmed V and J ends, which lost 4 bases and 1 base, there was a span of 8 bases. The CDR3 has 14 amino acids. Germline CDR1 and CDR2: SEHNR and FQNEAQ (reference sequence). People who had autoimmune disease history or systemic immunosuppression were excluded. The sequences come from CD4+ or CD8+ T cells sorted from blood, collected in a trial of the OX40 agonist ivuxolimab. The chain joins TRBV7-9 to TRBJ1-5, with D hard to call. The source of this sequence is an adult with an advanced solid tumor such as melanoma, head and neck, liver or kidney cancer. CDR3 sequence reads: CASSSAGSNQPQHF. CDR3 nucleotide sequence: TGTGCCAGCAGCTCAGCGGGAAGCAATCAGCCCCAGCATTTT.